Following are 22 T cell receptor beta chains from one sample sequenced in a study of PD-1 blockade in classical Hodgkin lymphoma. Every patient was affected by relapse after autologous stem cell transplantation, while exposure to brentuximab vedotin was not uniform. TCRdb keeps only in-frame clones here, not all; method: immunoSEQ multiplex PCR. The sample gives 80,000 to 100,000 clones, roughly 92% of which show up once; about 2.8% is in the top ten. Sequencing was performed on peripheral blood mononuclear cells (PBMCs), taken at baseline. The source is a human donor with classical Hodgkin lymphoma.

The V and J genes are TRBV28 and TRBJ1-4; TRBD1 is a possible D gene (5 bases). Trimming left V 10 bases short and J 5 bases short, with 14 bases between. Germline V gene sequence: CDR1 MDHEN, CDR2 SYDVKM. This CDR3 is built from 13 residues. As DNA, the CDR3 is TGTGCCACCGGGGGAACGGGGAATGAAAAACTGTTTTTT. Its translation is CATGGTGNEKLFF.

The CDR3 is CASSQGLAGERETQYF. In DNA, the CDR3 is TGTGCCAGCAGCCAAGGCCTGGCGGGGGAGAGAGAGACCCAGTACTTC. The V call is TRBV4-2, the J call TRBJ2-5; 7 bases match TRBD2. Germline V CDR1 and CDR2: LGHNA, YNFKEQ. The trim removed 1 base at V and 4 bases at J, leaving 9 bases unmatched. The CDR3 contains 16 residues.

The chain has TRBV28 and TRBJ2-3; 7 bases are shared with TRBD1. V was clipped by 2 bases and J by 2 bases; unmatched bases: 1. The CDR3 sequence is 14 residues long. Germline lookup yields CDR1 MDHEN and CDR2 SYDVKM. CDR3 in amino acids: CASSLGQATDTQYF. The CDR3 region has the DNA TGTGCCAGCAGTTTAGGACAGGCCACAGATACGCAGTATTTT.

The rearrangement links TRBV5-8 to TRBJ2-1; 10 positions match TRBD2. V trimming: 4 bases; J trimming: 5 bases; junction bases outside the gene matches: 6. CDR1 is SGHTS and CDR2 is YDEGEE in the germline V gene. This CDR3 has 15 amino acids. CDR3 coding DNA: TGTGCCAGCAGCACAGGACTAGCGGAAAACAATGAGCAGTTCTTC. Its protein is CASSTGLAENNEQFF.

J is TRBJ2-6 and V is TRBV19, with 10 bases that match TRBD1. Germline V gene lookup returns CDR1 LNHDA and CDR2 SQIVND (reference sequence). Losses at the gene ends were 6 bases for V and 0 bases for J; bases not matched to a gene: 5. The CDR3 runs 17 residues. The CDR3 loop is CASRAGTGASGANVLTF. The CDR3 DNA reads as TGTGCCAGTAGAGCCGGGACAGGGGCCTCTGGGGCCAACGTCCTGACTTTC. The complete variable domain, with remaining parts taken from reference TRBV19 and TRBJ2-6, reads DGGITQSPKYLFRKEGQNVTLSCEQNLNHDAMYWYRQDPGQGLRLIYYSQIVNDFQKGDIAEGYSVSREKKESFPLTVTSAQKNPTAFYLCASRAGTGASGANVLTFGAGSRLTVL.

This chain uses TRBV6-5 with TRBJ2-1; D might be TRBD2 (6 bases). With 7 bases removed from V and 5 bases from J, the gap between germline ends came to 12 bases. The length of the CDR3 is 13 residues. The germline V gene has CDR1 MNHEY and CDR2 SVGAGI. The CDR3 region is CASTGTPHNEQFF. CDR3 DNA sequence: TGTGCCAGCACAGGGACTCCCCACAATGAGCAGTTCTTC.

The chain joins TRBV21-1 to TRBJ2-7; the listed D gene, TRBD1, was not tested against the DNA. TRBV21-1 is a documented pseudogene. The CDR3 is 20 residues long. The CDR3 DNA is TGTGCCAGCAGCAAAGTTTATGAGACAGGGCAGACCAGGGGGTCCTACGAGCAGTACTTC. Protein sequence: CASSKVYETGQTRGSYEQYF.

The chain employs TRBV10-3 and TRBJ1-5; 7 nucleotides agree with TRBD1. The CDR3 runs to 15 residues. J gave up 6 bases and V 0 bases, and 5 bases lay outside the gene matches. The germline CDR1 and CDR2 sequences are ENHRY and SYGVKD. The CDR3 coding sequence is TGTGCCATCAGTGAGTCTCTGGGACAGCCTCAGCCCCAGCATTTT. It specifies CAISESLGQPQPQHF.

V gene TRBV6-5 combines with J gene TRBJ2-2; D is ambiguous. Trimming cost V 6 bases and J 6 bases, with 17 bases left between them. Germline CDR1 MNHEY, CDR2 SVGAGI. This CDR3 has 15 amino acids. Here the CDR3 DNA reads TGTGCCAGCAGCGCAGGTTGGGATCCAGCCGGGGAGCTGTTTTTT. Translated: CASSAGWDPAGELFF.

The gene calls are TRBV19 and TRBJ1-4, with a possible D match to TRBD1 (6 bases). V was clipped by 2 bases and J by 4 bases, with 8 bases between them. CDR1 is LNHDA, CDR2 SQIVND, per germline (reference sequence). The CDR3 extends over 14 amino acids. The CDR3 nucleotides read TGTGCCAGTAGTATACCAGGGGTTAATGAAAAACTGTTTTTT. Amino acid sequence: CASSIPGVNEKLFF.

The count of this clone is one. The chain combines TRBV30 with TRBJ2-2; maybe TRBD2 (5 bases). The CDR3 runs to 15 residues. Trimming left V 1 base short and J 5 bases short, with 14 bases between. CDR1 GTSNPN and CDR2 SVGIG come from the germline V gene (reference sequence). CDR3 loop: CAWSAIRGRTGELFF. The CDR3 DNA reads TGTGCCTGGAGTGCGATCCGAGGGCGTACCGGGGAGCTGTTTTTT.

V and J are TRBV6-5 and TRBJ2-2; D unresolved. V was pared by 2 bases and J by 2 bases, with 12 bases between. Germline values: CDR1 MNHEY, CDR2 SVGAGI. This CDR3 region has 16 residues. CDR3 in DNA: TGTGCCAGCAGTTACGTTAGCTTTTTTAACACCGGGGAGCTGTTTTTT. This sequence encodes CASSYVSFFNTGELFF.

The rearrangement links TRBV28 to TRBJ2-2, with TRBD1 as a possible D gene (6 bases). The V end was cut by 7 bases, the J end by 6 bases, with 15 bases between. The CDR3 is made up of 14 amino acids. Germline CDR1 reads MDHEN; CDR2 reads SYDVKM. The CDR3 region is CASTLGGVSGELFF. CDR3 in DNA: TGTGCCAGCACCCTTGGGGGCGTTTCCGGGGAGCTGTTTTTT.

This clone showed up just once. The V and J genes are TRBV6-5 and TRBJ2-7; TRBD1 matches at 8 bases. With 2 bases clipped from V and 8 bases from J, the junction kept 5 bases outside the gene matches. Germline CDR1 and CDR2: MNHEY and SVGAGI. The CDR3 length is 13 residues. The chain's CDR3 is CASSYGQGLQQYF. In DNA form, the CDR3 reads TGTGCCAGCAGTTACGGACAGGGCCTCCAGCAGTACTTC.

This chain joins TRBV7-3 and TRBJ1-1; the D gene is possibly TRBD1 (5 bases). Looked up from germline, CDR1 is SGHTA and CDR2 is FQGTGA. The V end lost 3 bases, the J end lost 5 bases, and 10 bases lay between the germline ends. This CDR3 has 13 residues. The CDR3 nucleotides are TGTGCCAGCAGCTTTACAGACAGAACTGAAGCTTTCTTT. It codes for CASSFTDRTEAFF.

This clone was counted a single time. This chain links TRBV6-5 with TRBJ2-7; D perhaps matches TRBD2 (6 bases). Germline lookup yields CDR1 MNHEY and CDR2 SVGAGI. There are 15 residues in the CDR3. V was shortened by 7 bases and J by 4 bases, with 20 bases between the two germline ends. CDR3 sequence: CASTRDFGGSYEQYF. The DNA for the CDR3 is TGTGCCAGCACCAGGGACTTCGGAGGATCTTACGAGCAGTACTTC.

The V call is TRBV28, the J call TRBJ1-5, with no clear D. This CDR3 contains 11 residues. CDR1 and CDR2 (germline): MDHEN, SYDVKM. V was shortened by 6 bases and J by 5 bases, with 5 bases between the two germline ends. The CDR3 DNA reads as TGTGCCAGCAGCCAAGATCAGCCCCAGCATTTT. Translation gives CASSQDQPQHF.

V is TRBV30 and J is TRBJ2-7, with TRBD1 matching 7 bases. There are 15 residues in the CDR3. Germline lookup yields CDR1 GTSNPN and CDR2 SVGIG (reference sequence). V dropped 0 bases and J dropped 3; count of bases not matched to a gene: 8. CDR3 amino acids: CAWSVPDRVGYEQYF. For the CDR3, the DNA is TGTGCCTGGAGTGTACCCGACAGGGTAGGCTACGAGCAGTACTTC.

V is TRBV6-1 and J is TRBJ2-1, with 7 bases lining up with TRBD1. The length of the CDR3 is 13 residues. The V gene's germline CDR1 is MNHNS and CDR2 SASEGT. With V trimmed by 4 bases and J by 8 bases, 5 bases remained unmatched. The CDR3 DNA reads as TGTGCCAGCAGTGGAATCAGGGGGTATGAGCAGTTCTTC. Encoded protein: CASSGIRGYEQFF.

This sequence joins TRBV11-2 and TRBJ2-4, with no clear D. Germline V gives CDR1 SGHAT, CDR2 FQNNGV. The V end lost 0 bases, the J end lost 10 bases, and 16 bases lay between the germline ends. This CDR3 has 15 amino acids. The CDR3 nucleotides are TGTGCCAGCAGCTTAGAAAGGACCTCCGCGGTGATTCAGTACTTC. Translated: CASSLERTSAVIQYF.

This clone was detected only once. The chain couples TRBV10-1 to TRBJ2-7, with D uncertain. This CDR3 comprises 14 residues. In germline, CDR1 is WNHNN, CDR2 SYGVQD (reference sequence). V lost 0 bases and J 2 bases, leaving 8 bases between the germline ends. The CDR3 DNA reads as TGCGCCAGCAGTGAGTCTGGATCGGCCTACGAGCAGTACTTC. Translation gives CASSESGSAYEQYF.

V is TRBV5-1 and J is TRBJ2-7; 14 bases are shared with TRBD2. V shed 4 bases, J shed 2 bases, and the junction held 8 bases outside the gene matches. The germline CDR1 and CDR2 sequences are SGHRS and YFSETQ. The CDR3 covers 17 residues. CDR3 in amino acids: CASSHRTSGRTTYEQYF. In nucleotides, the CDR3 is TGCGCCAGCAGCCACCGGACTAGCGGGAGGACCACCTACGAGCAGTACTTC. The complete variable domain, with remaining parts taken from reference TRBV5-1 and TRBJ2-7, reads KAGVTQTPRYLIKTRGQQVTLSCSPISGHRSVSWYQQTPGQGLQFLFEYFSETQRNKGNFPGRFSGRQFSNSRSEMNVSTLELGDSALYLCASSHRTSGRTTYEQYFGPGTRLTVT.